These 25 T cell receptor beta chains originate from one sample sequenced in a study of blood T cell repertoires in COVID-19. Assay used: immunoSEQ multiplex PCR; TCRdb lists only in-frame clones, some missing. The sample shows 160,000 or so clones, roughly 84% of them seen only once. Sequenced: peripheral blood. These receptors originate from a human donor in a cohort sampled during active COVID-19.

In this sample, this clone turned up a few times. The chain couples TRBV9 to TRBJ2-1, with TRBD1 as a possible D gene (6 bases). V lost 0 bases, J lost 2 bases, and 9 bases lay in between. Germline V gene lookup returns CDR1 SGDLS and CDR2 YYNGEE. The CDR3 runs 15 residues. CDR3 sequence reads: CASSVVGGPYNEQFF. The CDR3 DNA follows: TGTGCCAGCAGCGTAGTAGGGGGACCCTACAATGAGCAGTTCTTC.

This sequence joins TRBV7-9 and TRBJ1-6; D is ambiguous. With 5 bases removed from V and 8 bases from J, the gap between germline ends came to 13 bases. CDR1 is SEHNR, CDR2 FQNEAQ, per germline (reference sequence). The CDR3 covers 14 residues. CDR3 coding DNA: TGTGCCAGCAGCAAAGACACATCCGATTCACCCCTCCACTTT. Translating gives CASSKDTSDSPLHF.

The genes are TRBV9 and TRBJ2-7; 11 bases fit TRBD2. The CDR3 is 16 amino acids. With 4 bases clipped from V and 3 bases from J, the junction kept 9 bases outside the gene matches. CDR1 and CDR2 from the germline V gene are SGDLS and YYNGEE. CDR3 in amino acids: CASSPGGLAGGYEQYF. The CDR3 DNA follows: TGTGCCAGCAGCCCCGGGGGTCTAGCGGGAGGCTACGAGCAGTACTTC. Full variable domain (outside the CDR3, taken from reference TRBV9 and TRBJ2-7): DSGVTQTPKHLITATGQRVTLRCSPRSGDLSVYWYQQSLDQGLQFLIQYYNGEERAKGNILERFSAQQFPDLHSELNLSSLELGDSALYFCASSPGGLAGGYEQYFGPGTRLTVT.

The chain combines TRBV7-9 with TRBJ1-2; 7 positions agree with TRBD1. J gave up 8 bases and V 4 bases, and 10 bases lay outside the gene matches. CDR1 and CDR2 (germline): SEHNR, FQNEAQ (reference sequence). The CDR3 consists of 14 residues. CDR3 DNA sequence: TGTGCCAGCAGCTCCGACAGGGCGACAGGGGGCTACACCTTC. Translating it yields CASSSDRATGGYTF.

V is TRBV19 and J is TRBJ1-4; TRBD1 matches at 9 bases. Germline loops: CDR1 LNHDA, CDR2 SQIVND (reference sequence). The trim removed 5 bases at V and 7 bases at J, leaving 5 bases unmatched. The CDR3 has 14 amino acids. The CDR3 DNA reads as TGTGCCAGTAGTCGCCGGGACAGGGTTGAAAAACTGTTTTTT. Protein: CASSRRDRVEKLFF.

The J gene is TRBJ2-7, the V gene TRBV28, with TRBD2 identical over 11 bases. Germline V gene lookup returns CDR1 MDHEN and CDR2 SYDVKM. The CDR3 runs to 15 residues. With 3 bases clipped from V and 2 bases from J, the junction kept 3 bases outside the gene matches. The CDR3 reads CASSFETSGTYEQYF. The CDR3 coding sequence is TGTGCCAGCAGTTTTGAGACTAGCGGGACCTACGAGCAGTACTTC.

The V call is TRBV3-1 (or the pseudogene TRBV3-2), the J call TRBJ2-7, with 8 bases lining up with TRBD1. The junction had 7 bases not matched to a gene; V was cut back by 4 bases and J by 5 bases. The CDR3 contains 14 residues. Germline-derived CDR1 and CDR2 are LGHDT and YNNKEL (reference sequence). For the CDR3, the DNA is TGTGCCAGCAGCCCTCGGACAGGGCGTGACGAGCAGTACTTC. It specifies CASSPRTGRDEQYF.

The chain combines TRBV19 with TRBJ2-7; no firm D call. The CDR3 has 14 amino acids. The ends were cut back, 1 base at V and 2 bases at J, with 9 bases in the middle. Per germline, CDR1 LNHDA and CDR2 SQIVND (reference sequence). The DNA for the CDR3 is TGTGCCAGTAGTATAGGTACTCTTACCTACGAGCAGTACTTC. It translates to CASSIGTLTYEQYF. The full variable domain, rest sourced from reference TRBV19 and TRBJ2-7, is DGGITQSPKYLFRKEGQNVTLSCEQNLNHDAMYWYRQDPGQGLRLIYYSQIVNDFQKGDIAEGYSVSREKKESFPLTVTSAQKNPTAFYLCASSIGTLTYEQYFGPGTRLTVT.

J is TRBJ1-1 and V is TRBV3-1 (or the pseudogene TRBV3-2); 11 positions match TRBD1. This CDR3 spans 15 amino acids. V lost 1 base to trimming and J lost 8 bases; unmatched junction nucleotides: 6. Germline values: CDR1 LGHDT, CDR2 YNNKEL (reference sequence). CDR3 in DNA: TGTGCCAGCAGCCAAGGGACAGGGGGCTCTGCGGAAGCTTTCTTT. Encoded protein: CASSQGTGGSAEAFF.

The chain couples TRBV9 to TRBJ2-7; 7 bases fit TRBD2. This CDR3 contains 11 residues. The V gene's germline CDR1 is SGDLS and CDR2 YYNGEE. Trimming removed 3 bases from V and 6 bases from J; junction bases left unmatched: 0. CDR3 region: CASSGEGEQYF. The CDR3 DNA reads TGTGCCAGCAGCGGGGAGGGCGAGCAGTACTTC.

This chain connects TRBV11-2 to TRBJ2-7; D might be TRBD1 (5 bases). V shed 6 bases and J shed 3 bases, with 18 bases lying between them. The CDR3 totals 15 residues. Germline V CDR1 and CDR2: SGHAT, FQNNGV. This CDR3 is CASSRQTAKGYEQYF. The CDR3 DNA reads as TGTGCCAGCAGTCGTCAGACAGCCAAGGGCTACGAGCAGTACTTC.

DNA of the CDR3: TGTGCCACCAGTGACGACAGCTCCTACGAGCAGTACTTC. Translation gives CATSDDSSYEQYF. The chain has TRBV24-1 and TRBJ2-7; possibly TRBD1 for D (5 bases). The V end lost 4 bases, the J end lost 0 bases, and 6 bases lay between the germline ends. This CDR3 is 13 amino acids long. From germline, CDR1 is KGHDR and CDR2 SFDVKD.

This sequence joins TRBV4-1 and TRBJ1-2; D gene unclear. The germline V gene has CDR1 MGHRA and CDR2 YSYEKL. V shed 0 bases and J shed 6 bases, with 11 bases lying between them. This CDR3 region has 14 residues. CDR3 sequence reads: CASSQDFGRDGYTF. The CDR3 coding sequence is TGCGCCAGCAGCCAAGATTTCGGGAGGGATGGCTACACCTTC.

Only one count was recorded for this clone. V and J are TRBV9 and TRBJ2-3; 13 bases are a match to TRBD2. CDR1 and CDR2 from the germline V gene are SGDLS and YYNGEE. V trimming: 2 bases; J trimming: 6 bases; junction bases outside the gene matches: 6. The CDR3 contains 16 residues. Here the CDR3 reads CASSVGTSGVVDTQYF. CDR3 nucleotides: TGTGCCAGCAGCGTCGGGACTAGCGGGGTTGTGGATACGCAGTATTTT.

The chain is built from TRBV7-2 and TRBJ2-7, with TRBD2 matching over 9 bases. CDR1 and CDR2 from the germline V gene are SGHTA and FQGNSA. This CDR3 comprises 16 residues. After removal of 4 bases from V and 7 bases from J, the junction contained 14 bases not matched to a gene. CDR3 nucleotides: TGTGCCAGCAGCTCGCAGGGTAGCGGGAGAGGTGGAGAGCAGTACTTC. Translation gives CASSSQGSGRGGEQYF.

This chain's CDR3 is CASGWGDQPQHF. The CDR3 coding sequence is TGTGCTAGTGGTTGGGGGGACCAGCCCCAGCATTTT. This chain joins TRBV12-5 and TRBJ1-5, with D possibly matching TRBD1 (5 bases). The CDR3 loop spans 12 amino acids. Trimming pared 4 bases from V and 7 bases from J, leaving 8 bases between. Germline V lookup: CDR1 LGHNT, CDR2 FRNRAP.

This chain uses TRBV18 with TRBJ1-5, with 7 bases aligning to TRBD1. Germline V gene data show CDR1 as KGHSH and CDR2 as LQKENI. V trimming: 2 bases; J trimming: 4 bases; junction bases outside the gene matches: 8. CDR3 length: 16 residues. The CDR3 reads CASSPDPGGRNQPQHF. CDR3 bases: TGTGCCAGCTCACCAGATCCAGGGGGAAGAAATCAGCCCCAGCATTTT.

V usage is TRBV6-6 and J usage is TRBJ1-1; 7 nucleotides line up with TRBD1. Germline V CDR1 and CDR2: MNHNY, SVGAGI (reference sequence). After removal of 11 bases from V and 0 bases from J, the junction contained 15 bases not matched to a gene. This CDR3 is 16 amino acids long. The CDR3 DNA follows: TGTGCCGGGGGTACAGGGGAAAGAGGGATGAACACTGAAGCTTTCTTT. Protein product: CAGGTGERGMNTEAFF.

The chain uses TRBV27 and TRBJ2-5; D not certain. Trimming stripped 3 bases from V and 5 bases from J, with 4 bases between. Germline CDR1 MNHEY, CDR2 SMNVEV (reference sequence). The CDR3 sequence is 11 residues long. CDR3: CASSFMETQYF. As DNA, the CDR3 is TGTGCCAGCAGTTTCATGGAGACCCAGTACTTC.

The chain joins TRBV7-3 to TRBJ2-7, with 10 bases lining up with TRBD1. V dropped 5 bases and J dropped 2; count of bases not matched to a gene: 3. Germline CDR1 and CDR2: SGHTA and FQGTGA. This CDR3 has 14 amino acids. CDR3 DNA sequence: TGTGCCAGCAGCGTAGACAGGGGGCCCTACGAGCAGTACTTC. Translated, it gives CASSVDRGPYEQYF.

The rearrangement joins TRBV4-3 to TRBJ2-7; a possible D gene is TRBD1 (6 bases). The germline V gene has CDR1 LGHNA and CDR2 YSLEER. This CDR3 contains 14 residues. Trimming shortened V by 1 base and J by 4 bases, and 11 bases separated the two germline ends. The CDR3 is CASSQAGRGYEQYF. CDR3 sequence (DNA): TGCGCCAGCAGCCAAGCTGGCAGGGGTTACGAGCAGTACTTC.

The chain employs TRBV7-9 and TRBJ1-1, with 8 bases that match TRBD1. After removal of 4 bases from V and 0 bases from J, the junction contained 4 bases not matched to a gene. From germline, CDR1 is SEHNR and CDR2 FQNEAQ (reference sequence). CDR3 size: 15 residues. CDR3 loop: CASSSYRGVNTEAFF. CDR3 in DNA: TGTGCCAGCAGCTCCTACAGGGGGGTGAACACTGAAGCTTTCTTT.

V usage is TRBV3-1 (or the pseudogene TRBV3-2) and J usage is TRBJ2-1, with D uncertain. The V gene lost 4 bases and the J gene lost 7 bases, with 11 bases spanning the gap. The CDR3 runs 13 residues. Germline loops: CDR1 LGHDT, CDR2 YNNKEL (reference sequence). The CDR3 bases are TGTGCCAGCAGCCTTGTCGGGTGGAATGAGCAGTTCTTC. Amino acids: CASSLVGWNEQFF.

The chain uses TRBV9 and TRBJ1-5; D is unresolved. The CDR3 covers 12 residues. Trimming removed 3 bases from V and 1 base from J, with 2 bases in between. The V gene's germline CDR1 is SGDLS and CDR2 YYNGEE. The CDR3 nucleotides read TGTGCCAGCAGCGCGAGCAATCAGCCCCAGCATTTT. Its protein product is CASSASNQPQHF.

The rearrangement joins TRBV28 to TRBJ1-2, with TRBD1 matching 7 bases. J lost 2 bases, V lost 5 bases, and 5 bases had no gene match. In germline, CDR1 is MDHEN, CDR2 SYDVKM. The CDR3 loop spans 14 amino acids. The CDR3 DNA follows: TGTGCCAGCAGTGGGACAGTAACCAACTATGGCTACACCTTC. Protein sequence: CASSGTVTNYGYTF.